This is a list of T cell receptor beta chains from one sample in a study of Tregs in tolerant kidney transplant recipients. Generated by immunoSEQ multiplex PCR, the TCRdb table keeps only in-frame clones and is missing some. The sample has about 94,000 clones, approximately 94% seen once; the top ten hold 0.46%. Material: CD4+ T cells from blood, obtained before the transplant. These receptors all come from a human donor who received a combined kidney and bone marrow transplant. Each CDR3 is given with its conserved first and last residue. Fields, in order: J gene, clone size, D gene, V gene, CDR3 DNA, CDR3 protein. A D gene is named only where the DNA matches it firmly. Rows may omit the clone size; those that give it use once, few, many or a size class.

j_gene: TRBJ2-4; abundance: -; d_gene: -; v_gene: TRBV21-1; CDR3nt: TGTGCCAGCAGGAAGGGGTGTCCGGGAGGAGGTAGCGGAGTAGCCAAAAGCATTCAGTACTTC; CDR3aa: CASRKGCPGGGSGVAKSIQYF
j_gene: TRBJ1-2; abundance: -; d_gene: TRBD1; v_gene: TRBV5-6; CDR3nt: TGTGCCAGCATCCGAACCGGGACAGGGTACAATGGCTACACCTTC; CDR3aa: CASIRTGTGYNGYTF
j_gene: TRBJ1-3; abundance: -; d_gene: -; v_gene: TRBV7-9; CDR3nt: TGTGCCAGCAGCTTAGACGGCTCTGGAAACACCATATATTTT; CDR3aa: CASSLDGSGNTIYF
j_gene: TRBJ2-3; abundance: -; d_gene: TRBD2; v_gene: TRBV7-8; CDR3nt: TGTGCCAGCAGCTTAGAATGGTCGAGCGGGGGGGTGATAGATACGCAGTATTTT; CDR3aa: CASSLEWSSGGVIDTQYF
j_gene: TRBJ2-2; abundance: once; d_gene: TRBD2; v_gene: TRBV7-9; CDR3nt: TGTGCCAGCAGCCCGCGGACTAGCTGGGCGGGCGGGGAGCTGTTTTTT; CDR3aa: CASSPRTSWAGGELFF
j_gene: TRBJ1-2; abundance: -; d_gene: -; v_gene: TRBV9; CDR3nt: TGTGCCAGCAGCGTAGATGAGGTTTATGGCTACACCTTC; CDR3aa: CASSVDEVYGYTF
j_gene: TRBJ2-3; abundance: -; d_gene: -; v_gene: TRBV5-4; CDR3nt: TGTGCCAGCAGCCTTAGCCCCAGCACAGATACGCAGTATTTT; CDR3aa: CASSLSPSTDTQYF
j_gene: TRBJ2-7; abundance: -; d_gene: -; v_gene: TRBV7-2; CDR3nt: TGTGCCAGCAGCCCCGGACTATTCTACGAGCAGTACTTC; CDR3aa: CASSPGLFYEQYF
j_gene: TRBJ1-2; abundance: -; d_gene: -; v_gene: TRBV5-5; CDR3nt: TGTGCCAGCAGCTTGGCCGGGGGGCTAGGCTATGGCTACACCTTC; CDR3aa: CASSLAGGLGYGYTF
j_gene: TRBJ1-3; abundance: -; d_gene: TRBD1; v_gene: TRBV7-6; CDR3nt: TGTGCCAGCAGCTGGACAGGAGATCGAAACACCATATATTTT; CDR3aa: CASSWTGDRNTIYF
j_gene: TRBJ1-2; abundance: -; d_gene: -; v_gene: TRBV12-5; CDR3nt: TGTGCTAGTGGTGGGGACATGGGATATGGCTACACCTTC; CDR3aa: CASGGDMGYGYTF
j_gene: TRBJ1-5; abundance: -; d_gene: -; v_gene: TRBV30; CDR3nt: TGTGCCTGGAGTGTAGACTATAGCAATCAGCCCCAGCATTTT; CDR3aa: CAWSVDYSNQPQHF
j_gene: TRBJ2-1; abundance: -; d_gene: TRBD1; v_gene: TRBV7-8; CDR3nt: TGTGCCAGCAGCCTCAGACAGGGGTTCTACAATGAGCAGTTCTTC; CDR3aa: CASSLRQGFYNEQFF
j_gene: TRBJ2-3; abundance: -; d_gene: TRBD2; v_gene: TRBV4-1; CDR3nt: TGCGCCAGCAGCCAAGTAGCGGGGTCGGGCGCAGATACGCAGTATTTT; CDR3aa: CASSQVAGSGADTQYF
j_gene: TRBJ2-5; abundance: -; d_gene: TRBD2; v_gene: TRBV4-1; CDR3nt: TGCGCCAGCAGCCCCGTGGTAGCGGGAGTAGAGACCCAGTACTTC; CDR3aa: CASSPVVAGVETQYF
j_gene: TRBJ2-4; abundance: -; d_gene: -; v_gene: TRBV2; CDR3nt: TGTGCCAGCAGTGAAGAGTTGGCGGGGAAAAACATTCAGTACTTC; CDR3aa: CASSEELAGKNIQYF
j_gene: TRBJ2-7; abundance: once; d_gene: -; v_gene: TRBV27; CDR3nt: TGTGCCAGCAGCCCCCCCCATGGTAGCTCCTACGAGCAGTACTTC; CDR3aa: CASSPPHGSSYEQYF
j_gene: TRBJ2-1; abundance: -; d_gene: -; v_gene: TRBV4-1; CDR3nt: TGCGCCAGCAGCCAAGGGGGGCTAGCGGCGACCTTTGGTGAGCAGTTCTTC; CDR3aa: CASSQGGLAATFGEQFF
j_gene: TRBJ2-2; abundance: -; d_gene: TRBD2; v_gene: TRBV7-7; CDR3nt: TGTGCCAGCAGTCCCAGGAGCGGGACGAACACCGGGGAGCTGTTTTTT; CDR3aa: CASSPRSGTNTGELFF
j_gene: TRBJ2-5; abundance: -; d_gene: TRBD2; v_gene: TRBV7-2; CDR3nt: TGTGCCAGCAGCCCCCTTGTCAGCGGGGGGGCTGGCCAGTACTTC; CDR3aa: CASSPLVSGGAGQYF
j_gene: TRBJ2-7; abundance: -; d_gene: -; v_gene: TRBV12-5; CDR3nt: TGTGCTAGTGGTTTGGTTAACAGAGAGCAGTACTTC; CDR3aa: CASGLVNREQYF
j_gene: TRBJ2-3; abundance: once; d_gene: -; v_gene: TRBV4-3; CDR3nt: TGCGCCAGCAGCCAATCACCCGGCCAGGCCACAGATACGCAGTATTTT; CDR3aa: CASSQSPGQATDTQYF
j_gene: TRBJ2-6; abundance: -; d_gene: -; v_gene: TRBV7-3; CDR3nt: TGTGCCAGCAGCGGCGGGCTCGCTGGGGCCAACGTCCTGACTTTC; CDR3aa: CASSGGLAGANVLTF
j_gene: TRBJ2-1; abundance: -; d_gene: TRBD2; v_gene: TRBV7-3; CDR3nt: TGTGCCAGCAGTTCACTAGCGGGGGCCTACAATGAGCAGTTCTTC; CDR3aa: CASSSLAGAYNEQFF
j_gene: TRBJ1-2; abundance: -; d_gene: TRBD1; v_gene: TRBV10-3; CDR3nt: TGTGCCATCAGGGGACAGGGGGCGGATGGCTACACCTTC; CDR3aa: CAIRGQGADGYTF
j_gene: TRBJ2-3; abundance: -; d_gene: -; v_gene: TRBV7-9; CDR3nt: TGTGCCAGCAGCTTAGACAGCTATACGCAGTATTTT; CDR3aa: CASSLDSYTQYF
j_gene: TRBJ2-4; abundance: -; d_gene: -; v_gene: TRBV28; CDR3nt: TGTGCCAGCAGTTTCCTCCTACAGAGCCTGGCCAAAAACATTCAGTACTTC; CDR3aa: CASSFLLQSLAKNIQYF
j_gene: TRBJ1-5; abundance: -; d_gene: -; v_gene: TRBV19; CDR3nt: TGTGCCAGTAGTATTCCGGGAGGCAATCAGCCCCAGCATTTT; CDR3aa: CASSIPGGNQPQHF
j_gene: TRBJ2-1; abundance: -; d_gene: TRBD1; v_gene: TRBV19; CDR3nt: TGTGCCAGTAGGCGGGACAGGGTTCGAAATGAGCAGTTCTTC; CDR3aa: CASRRDRVRNEQFF
j_gene: TRBJ1-5; abundance: -; d_gene: -; v_gene: TRBV5-1; CDR3nt: TGCGCCAGCAGCTTGGGGTCAGGGGGCAATCAGCCCCAGCATTTT; CDR3aa: CASSLGSGGNQPQHF
j_gene: TRBJ2-3; abundance: -; d_gene: -; v_gene: TRBV7-2; CDR3nt: TGTGCCAGCAGCTCAGGGGAAACGCTAAGCACAGATACGCAGTATTTT; CDR3aa: CASSSGETLSTDTQYF
j_gene: TRBJ2-7; abundance: -; d_gene: TRBD2; v_gene: TRBV30; CDR3nt: TGTGCCTGGAGCAGAGGACTAGGCTCCTACGAGCAGTACTTC; CDR3aa: CAWSRGLGSYEQYF
j_gene: TRBJ1-2; abundance: -; d_gene: TRBD1; v_gene: TRBV6-5; CDR3nt: TGTGCCAGCAGGTGGCAGGGGGCTCTCTCCTTC; CDR3aa: CASRWQGALSF
j_gene: TRBJ2-1; abundance: -; d_gene: TRBD1; v_gene: TRBV7-2; CDR3nt: TGTGCCAGCAGCTCCCAGGGGACAGGGAGAGTTGAGCAGTTCTTC; CDR3aa: CASSSQGTGRVEQFF
j_gene: TRBJ1-1; abundance: -; d_gene: TRBD1; v_gene: TRBV7-9; CDR3nt: TGTGCCAGCAGCTTAACAGGGGCCGCCCAGCCTGAAGCTTTCTTT; CDR3aa: CASSLTGAAQPEAFF
j_gene: TRBJ1-5; abundance: -; d_gene: TRBD1; v_gene: TRBV4-2; CDR3nt: TGTGCCAGCAGCCTGAGACAGGGAGGCAATCAGCCCCAGCATTTT; CDR3aa: CASSLRQGGNQPQHF
j_gene: TRBJ2-2; abundance: -; d_gene: TRBD1; v_gene: TRBV7-9; CDR3nt: TGTGCCAGCAGGAGACAGGGGGACCCCGGGGAGCTGTTTTTT; CDR3aa: CASRRQGDPGELFF
j_gene: TRBJ1-1; abundance: -; d_gene: TRBD1; v_gene: TRBV5-1; CDR3nt: TGCGCCAGCAGCTTGGGGGGGCGGACAGGAGGGACTGAAGCTTTCTTT; CDR3aa: CASSLGGRTGGTEAFF
j_gene: TRBJ1-3; abundance: -; d_gene: -; v_gene: TRBV7-2; CDR3nt: TGTGCCAGCAGCTTAGAAGGGGGCTCTGGAAACACCATATATTTT; CDR3aa: CASSLEGGSGNTIYF
j_gene: TRBJ1-2; abundance: -; d_gene: -; v_gene: TRBV7-8; CDR3nt: TGTGCCAGCAGCTTAGCGCGACAGGCCTTTAGTGGCTACACCTTC; CDR3aa: CASSLARQAFSGYTF
j_gene: TRBJ2-3; abundance: -; d_gene: TRBD2; v_gene: TRBV7-9; CDR3nt: TGTGCCAGCAGCTTAGCGCGGCTAGCGGGGAGTTTACTTACAGATACGCAGTATTTT; CDR3aa: CASSLARLAGSLLTDTQYF
j_gene: TRBJ1-6; abundance: -; d_gene: TRBD1; v_gene: TRBV2; CDR3nt: TGTGCCAGCAGTGAACCTCCCGGGACAGCCGCCTTT; CDR3aa: CASSEPPGTAAF
j_gene: TRBJ2-5; abundance: -; d_gene: -; v_gene: TRBV14; CDR3nt: TGTGCCAGCAGCCAAGATATGGTCACAGCCCAAGAGACCCAGTACTTC; CDR3aa: CASSQDMVTAQETQYF
j_gene: TRBJ1-6; abundance: -; d_gene: -; v_gene: TRBV30; CDR3nt: TGTGCCTGGAGTTCGGCCCGAGGGAATTCACCCCTCCACTTT; CDR3aa: CAWSSARGNSPLHF
j_gene: TRBJ2-5; abundance: few; d_gene: TRBD2; v_gene: TRBV6-1; CDR3nt: TGTGCCAGCAGTGAAGGCGGTACGCGGGGGGAGACCCAGTACTTC; CDR3aa: CASSEGGTRGETQYF
j_gene: TRBJ1-2; abundance: few; d_gene: TRBD1; v_gene: TRBV6-6; CDR3nt: TGTGCCAGCAGGGGACAGGGGGCAACTGGCTACACCTTC; CDR3aa: CASRGQGATGYTF
j_gene: TRBJ2-1; abundance: -; d_gene: TRBD1; v_gene: TRBV5-1; CDR3nt: TGCGCCAGCAGCTCCCTGCTGACAGGGGGCTTTCTGAATGAGCAGTTCTTC; CDR3aa: CASSSLLTGGFLNEQFF
j_gene: TRBJ1-2; abundance: -; d_gene: -; v_gene: TRBV6-5; CDR3nt: TGTGCCAGCAGTTACTCGAGGTCGGCTAACTATGGCTACACCTTC; CDR3aa: CASSYSRSANYGYTF
j_gene: TRBJ1-2; abundance: -; d_gene: TRBD1; v_gene: TRBV11-3; CDR3nt: TGTGCCAGCAGCTTAAGGACAGGGTATGGCTACACCTTC; CDR3aa: CASSLRTGYGYTF
j_gene: TRBJ1-1; abundance: -; d_gene: -; v_gene: TRBV7-9; CDR3nt: TGTGCCAGCAGCTTGGGGGCAGGGCTTGTGACAGATAAACCTTTCTTT; CDR3aa: CASSLGAGLVTDKPFF
j_gene: TRBJ2-5; abundance: -; d_gene: -; v_gene: TRBV5-4; CDR3nt: TGTGCCAGCAGCTTAACGGGAGCCCAAGAGACCCAGTACTTC; CDR3aa: CASSLTGAQETQYF
j_gene: TRBJ2-7; abundance: -; d_gene: -; v_gene: TRBV5-5; CDR3nt: TGTGCCAGCAGCTTACGGAGGGCTAGGACCTACGAGCAGTACTTC; CDR3aa: CASSLRRARTYEQYF
j_gene: TRBJ2-4; abundance: -; d_gene: -; v_gene: TRBV27; CDR3nt: TGTGCCAGCGGACACTCCCTAGCCAAAAACATTCAGTACTTC; CDR3aa: CASGHSLAKNIQYF
j_gene: TRBJ2-1; abundance: few; d_gene: TRBD2; v_gene: TRBV19; CDR3nt: TGTGCCAGTAAGGCAGCGGGACCATCCATGGATGAGCAGTTCTTC; CDR3aa: CASKAAGPSMDEQFF
j_gene: TRBJ2-1; abundance: once; d_gene: -; v_gene: TRBV5-1; CDR3nt: TGCGCCAGCAGCTTGCGCCCGCGAGGAGTGAATGAGCAGTTCTTC; CDR3aa: CASSLRPRGVNEQFF
j_gene: TRBJ1-1; abundance: -; d_gene: -; v_gene: TRBV27; CDR3nt: TGTGCCAGCAGTTTTTTGGCCCCTCCTGAAGCTTTCTTT; CDR3aa: CASSFLAPPEAFF
j_gene: TRBJ1-5; abundance: -; d_gene: TRBD1; v_gene: TRBV10-3; CDR3nt: TGTGCCATCAGAGACAGGGGGGGGCCCCAGCATTTT; CDR3aa: CAIRDRGGPQHF
j_gene: TRBJ2-1; abundance: -; d_gene: -; v_gene: TRBV5-1; CDR3nt: TGCGCCAGCAGCCTGCGGGCCGCGGAGGGAAATGAGCAGTTCTTC; CDR3aa: CASSLRAAEGNEQFF
j_gene: TRBJ1-4; abundance: -; d_gene: -; v_gene: TRBV5-4; CDR3nt: TGTGCCAGCAGCTTGGGGGGCAAGCTAAATGAAAAACTGTTTTTT; CDR3aa: CASSLGGKLNEKLFF
j_gene: TRBJ1-6; abundance: -; d_gene: -; v_gene: TRBV7-2; CDR3nt: TGTGCCAGCAGCTCACCGGCAGGGACATATCAGTTT; CDR3aa: CASSSPAGTYQF